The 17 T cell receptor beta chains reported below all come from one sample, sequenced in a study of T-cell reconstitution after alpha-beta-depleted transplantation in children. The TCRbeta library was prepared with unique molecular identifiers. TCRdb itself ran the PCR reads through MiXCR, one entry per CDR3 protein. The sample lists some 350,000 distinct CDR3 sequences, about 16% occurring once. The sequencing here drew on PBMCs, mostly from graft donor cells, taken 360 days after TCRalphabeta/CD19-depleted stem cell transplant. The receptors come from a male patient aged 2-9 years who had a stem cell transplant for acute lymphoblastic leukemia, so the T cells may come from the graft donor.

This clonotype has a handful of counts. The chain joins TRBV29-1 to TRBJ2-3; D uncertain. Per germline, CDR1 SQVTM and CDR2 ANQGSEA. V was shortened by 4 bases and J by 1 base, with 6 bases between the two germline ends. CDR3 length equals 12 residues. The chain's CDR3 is CSVVLRTDTQYF. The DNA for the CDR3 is TGCAGCGTTGTTCTCCGCACAGATACGCAGTATTTT.

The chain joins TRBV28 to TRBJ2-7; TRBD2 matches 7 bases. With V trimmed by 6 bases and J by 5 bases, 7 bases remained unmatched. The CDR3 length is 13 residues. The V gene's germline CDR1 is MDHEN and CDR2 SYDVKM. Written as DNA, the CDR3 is TGTGCCAGCAGCGACGGACTAGGCAACGAGCAGTACTTC. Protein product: CASSDGLGNEQYF.

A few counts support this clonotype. The CDR3 protein is CASSTTGIPGELFF. CDR3 sequence (DNA): TGTGCCAGCAGTACAACAGGGATCCCCGGGGAGCTGTTTTTT. V is TRBV27 and J is TRBJ2-2, with D tentatively TRBD1 (6 bases). Trimming removed 5 bases at V and 6 bases at J, with 13 bases between. Germline CDR1 and CDR2: MNHEY and SMNVEV (reference sequence). CDR3 length: 14 amino acids.

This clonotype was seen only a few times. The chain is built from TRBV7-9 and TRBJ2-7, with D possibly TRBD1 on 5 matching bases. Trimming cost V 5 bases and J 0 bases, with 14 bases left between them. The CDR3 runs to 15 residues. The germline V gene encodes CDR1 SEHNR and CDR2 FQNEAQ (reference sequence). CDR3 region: CASSRTPTDSYEQYF. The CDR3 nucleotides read TGTGCCAGCAGCCGGACGCCGACAGACTCCTACGAGCAGTACTTC.

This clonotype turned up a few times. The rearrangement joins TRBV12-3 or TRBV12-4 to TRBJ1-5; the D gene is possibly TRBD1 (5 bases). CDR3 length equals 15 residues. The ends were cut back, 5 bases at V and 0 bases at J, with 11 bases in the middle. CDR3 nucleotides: TGTGCCAGCAGTCTCCGAGGGGATAGCAATCAGCCCCAGCATTTT. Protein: CASSLRGDSNQPQHF.

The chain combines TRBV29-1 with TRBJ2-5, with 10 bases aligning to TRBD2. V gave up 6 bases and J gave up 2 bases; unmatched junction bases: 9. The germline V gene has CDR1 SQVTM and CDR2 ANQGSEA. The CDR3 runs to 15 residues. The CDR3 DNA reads TGCAGCGTCTTAGGACTAGCGGAGAAACAAGAGACCCAGTACTTC. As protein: CSVLGLAEKQETQYF.

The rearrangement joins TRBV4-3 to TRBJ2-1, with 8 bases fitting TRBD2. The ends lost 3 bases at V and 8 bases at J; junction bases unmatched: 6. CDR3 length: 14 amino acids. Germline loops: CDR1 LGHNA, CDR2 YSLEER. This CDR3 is CASSQLAGGDEQFF. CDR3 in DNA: TGCGCCAGCAGCCAGCTAGCGGGTGGCGATGAGCAGTTCTTC.

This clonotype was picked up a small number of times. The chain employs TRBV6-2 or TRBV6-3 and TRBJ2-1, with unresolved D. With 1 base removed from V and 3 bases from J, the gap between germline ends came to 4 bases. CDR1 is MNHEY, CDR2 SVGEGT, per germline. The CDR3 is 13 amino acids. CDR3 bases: TGTGCCAGCAGTTACTTCCTCTACAATGAGCAGTTCTTC. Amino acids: CASSYFLYNEQFF.

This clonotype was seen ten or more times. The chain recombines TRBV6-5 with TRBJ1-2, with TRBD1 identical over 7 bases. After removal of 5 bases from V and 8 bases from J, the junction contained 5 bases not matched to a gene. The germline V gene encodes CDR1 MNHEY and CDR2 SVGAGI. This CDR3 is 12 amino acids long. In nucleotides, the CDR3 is TGTGCCAGCAGTCCACGACAGGGCGGCTACACCTTC. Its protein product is CASSPRQGGYTF.

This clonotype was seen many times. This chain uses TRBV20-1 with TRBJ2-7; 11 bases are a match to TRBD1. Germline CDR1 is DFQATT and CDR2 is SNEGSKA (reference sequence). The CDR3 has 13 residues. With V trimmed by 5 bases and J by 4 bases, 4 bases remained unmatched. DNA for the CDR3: TGCAGTGCTGGGGACAGGGGGGATTACGAGCAGTACTTC. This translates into CSAGDRGDYEQYF.

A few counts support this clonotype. CDR3 in amino acids: CASSLKRARQGASGNTEAFF. The CDR3 bases are TGTGCCAGCAGCTTAAAACGGGCCCGTCAGGGGGCGAGTGGGAACACTGAAGCTTTCTTT. The V gene is TRBV11-2, the J gene TRBJ1-1; 8 bases align to TRBD1. There are 20 residues in the CDR3. V lost 2 bases, J lost 1 base, and 18 bases stayed unmatched. The V gene's germline CDR1 is SGHAT and CDR2 FQNNGV.

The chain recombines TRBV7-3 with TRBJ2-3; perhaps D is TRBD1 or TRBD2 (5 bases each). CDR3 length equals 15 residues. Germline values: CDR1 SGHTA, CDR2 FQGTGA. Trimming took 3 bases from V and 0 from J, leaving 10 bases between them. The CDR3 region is CASSLWGFSTDTQYF. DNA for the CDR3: TGTGCCAGCAGCTTGTGGGGGTTCAGCACAGATACGCAGTATTTT.

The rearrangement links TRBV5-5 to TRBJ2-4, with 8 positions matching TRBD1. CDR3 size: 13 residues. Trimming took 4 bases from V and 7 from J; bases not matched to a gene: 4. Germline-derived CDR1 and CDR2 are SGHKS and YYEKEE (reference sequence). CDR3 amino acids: CASSPGGLNIQYF. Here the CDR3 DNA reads TGTGCCAGCAGCCCAGGGGGCTTGAACATTCAGTACTTC.

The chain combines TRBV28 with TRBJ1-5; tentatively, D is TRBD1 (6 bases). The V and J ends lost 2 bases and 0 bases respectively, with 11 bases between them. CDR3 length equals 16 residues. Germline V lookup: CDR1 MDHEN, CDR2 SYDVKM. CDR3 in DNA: TGTGCCAGCAGTTTAGAAGGGGGATATAGCAATCAGCCCCAGCATTTT. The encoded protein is CASSLEGGYSNQPQHF.

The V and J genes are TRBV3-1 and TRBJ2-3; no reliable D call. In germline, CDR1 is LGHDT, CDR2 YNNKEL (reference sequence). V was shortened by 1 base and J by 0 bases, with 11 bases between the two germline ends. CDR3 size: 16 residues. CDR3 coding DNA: TGTGCCAGCAGCCAAGTGATCGGAACTAGCACAGATACGCAGTATTTT. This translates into CASSQVIGTSTDTQYF.

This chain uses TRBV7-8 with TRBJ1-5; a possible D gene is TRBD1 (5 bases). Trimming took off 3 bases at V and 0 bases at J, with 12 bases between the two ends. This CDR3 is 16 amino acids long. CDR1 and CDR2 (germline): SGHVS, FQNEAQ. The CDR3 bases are TGTGCCAGCAGCTTCGCCGGGACGGCTAGCAATCAGCCCCAGCATTTT. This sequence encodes CASSFAGTASNQPQHF. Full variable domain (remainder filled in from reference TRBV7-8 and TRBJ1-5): GAGVSQSPRYKVAKRGQDVALRCDPISGHVSLFWYQQALGQGPEFLTYFQNEAQLDKSGLPSDRFFAERPEGSVSTLKIQRTQQEDSAVYLCASSFAGTASNQPQHFGDGTRLSIL.

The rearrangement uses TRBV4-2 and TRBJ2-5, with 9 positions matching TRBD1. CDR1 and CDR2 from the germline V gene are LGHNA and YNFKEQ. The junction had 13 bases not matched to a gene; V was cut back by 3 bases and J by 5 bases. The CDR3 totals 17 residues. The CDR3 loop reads CASSQRTSTGGVETQYF. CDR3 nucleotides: TGTGCCAGCAGCCAGCGGACATCGACAGGGGGAGTTGAGACCCAGTACTTC.